The rows below give T cell receptor beta chains drawn from one sample of a study of shared clonotypes between healthy human individuals. Method: immunoSEQ multiplex PCR; TCRdb's copy keeps in-frame clones and lacks some. The repertoire holds over 95,000 clones, with roughly 50% as singletons. Sequenced material: PBMCs. The source of these receptors is a woman aged 40-49 years in good health. Some clones in this sample may be carry-over from other donors' samples. The CDR3 runs from the conserved cysteine through the conserved F or W. The D gene is left open where the match is weak. Size tells how often a clone was seen (once, few, many) or the class of an expanded clone, and some rows leave it out.

TRBV7-8	TRBD2	TRBJ2-7	14	NA	TGTGCCAGCAGTTTACCAGCGGGAACCTACGAGCAGTACTTC	CASSLPAGTYEQYF
TRBV28	NA	TRBJ1-3	15	NA	TGTGCCAGCAGTTGGGCTTGGAGCTCTGGAAACACCATATATTTT	CASSWAWSSGNTIYF
TRBV7-3	NA	TRBJ2-5	18	once	TGTGCCAGCAGGCCAAACGATCCGGGACGAAAGACCCAAGAGACCCAGTACTTC	CASRPNDPGRKTQETQYF
TRBV29-1	TRBD2	TRBJ2-5	13	many	TGCAGCGACTTAAGACTAGCGGGAGGGCCGCAGTACTTC	CSDLRLAGGPQYF
TRBV7-3	NA	TRBJ1-3	14	few	TGTGCCAGCAGCTTGGGCAGCTCTGGAAACACCATATATTTT	CASSLGSSGNTIYF
TRBV4-1	NA	TRBJ1-1	21	many	TGCGCCAGCAGCCAAGTGTGGGGGGCTTCGGTTCTAATGGACGCGAAAGACGAAGCTTTCTTT	CASSQVWGASVLMDAKDEAFF
TRBV11-3	NA	TRBJ2-7	16	NA	TGTGCCAGCAGCTTAATTTCGGGCGGCCCTTTTTACGAGCAGTACTTC	CASSLISGGPFYEQYF
TRBV7-9	NA	TRBJ2-6	13	NA	TGTGCCAGCAGCGACTTTGGGGCCAACGTCCTGACTTTC	CASSDFGANVLTF
TRBV6-1	NA	TRBJ2-1	13	medium-sized	TGTGCCAGCAGTGAATCCCGACCGGGTGAGCAGTTCTTC	CASSESRPGEQFF
TRBV5-1	TRBD2	TRBJ2-7	16	NA	TGCGCCAGCAGCTCGCTAGCGGGAGGGCCGGGTTACGAGCAGTACTTC	CASSSLAGGPGYEQYF
TRBV29-1	TRBD1	TRBJ1-2	14	NA	TGCAGCGGGAGGGGGACAGGGGCTGGGTATGGCTACACCTTC	CSGRGTGAGYGYTF
TRBV18	NA	TRBJ1-1	14	NA	TGTGCCAGCTCAGGGGGCCTTGAAGAGCGGGGAGCTTTCTTT	CASSGGLEERGAFF
TRBV28	TRBD2	TRBJ2-1	16	many	TGTGCCAGCAGTTTAGTGAGCGGGAGCGCTTACAATGAGCAGTTCTTC	CASSLVSGSAYNEQFF
TRBV7-9	NA	TRBJ2-1	12	few	TGTGCCAGCAGCCCCAACTTCAATGAGCAGTTCTTC	CASSPNFNEQFF
TRBV6-5	NA	TRBJ2-3	13	NA	TGTGCCAGCAGCACTAGTGGGCGCGATACGCAGTATTTT	CASSTSGRDTQYF
TRBV5-6	NA	TRBJ2-2	16	NA	TGTGCCAGCAGAATCGAGCGAGACCCGAACACCGGGGAGCTGTTTTTT	CASRIERDPNTGELFF
TRBV6-1	NA	TRBJ2-7	12	NA	TGTGCCAGTGCACAGAGCTCCTACGAGCAGTACTTC	CASAQSSYEQYF
TRBV5-1	NA	TRBJ2-5	14	many	TGCGCCAGCAGCACCGGACAGCCTCAAGAGACCCAGTACTTC	CASSTGQPQETQYF
TRBV6-4	TRBD2	TRBJ2-2	15	many	TGTGCCAGCAGTGAAGGCGGGGGAGATACCGGGGAGCTGTTTTTT	CASSEGGGDTGELFF
TRBV10-1	NA	TRBJ2-5	14	NA	TGCGCCAGCAGTGAGTCGGTCAGCCAAGAGACCCAGTACTTC	CASSESVSQETQYF
TRBV18	TRBD1	TRBJ2-7	19	once	TGTGCCAGCTCGTCGACCGGGACAGGGCTACCGCAGTCCTCCTACGAGCAGTACTTC	CASSSTGTGLPQSSYEQYF
TRBV14	NA	TRBJ1-1	12	few	TGTGCCAGCAGCCAAGATCTTTCGGTAGCTTTCTTT	CASSQDLSVAFF
TRBV18	NA	TRBJ1-5	14	NA	TGTGCCAGCTCACCCTCCGGGCGCGATCAGCCCCAGCATTTT	CASSPSGRDQPQHF
TRBV6-1	TRBD2	TRBJ2-7	14	NA	TGTGCCAGCAGTTTGGGACTAGCCACCTACGAGCAGTACTTC	CASSLGLATYEQYF
TRBV7-9	NA	TRBJ1-5	13	NA	TGTGCCAGCTGCTCCCCGGACGGTCAGCCCCAGCATTTT	CASCSPDGQPQHF
TRBV30	NA	TRBJ1-3	12	NA	TGTGCCTGGAGTCGGGGGGGAAACACCATATATTTT	CAWSRGGNTIYF
TRBV30	NA	TRBJ2-3	13	NA	TGTGCCTGGAGTGTCGAGAGCACAGATACGCAGTATTTT	CAWSVESTDTQYF
TRBV5-6	NA	TRBJ2-7	14	many	TGTGCCAGCAGCTTGGGGCGCGGTTTCGGGGAGCAGTACTTC	CASSLGRGFGEQYF
TRBV27	NA	TRBJ1-1	18	NA	TGTGCCAGCAGTTTACCTCCCTACCAATCCGGACGGAACACTGAAGCTTTCTTT	CASSLPPYQSGRNTEAFF
TRBV7-8	NA	TRBJ2-2	16	NA	TGTGCCAGCAGCTTACGCTCCAACGTGAACACCGGGGAGCTGTTTTTT	CASSLRSNVNTGELFF
TRBV30	TRBD2	TRBJ2-7	15	NA	TGTGCCTGGAGTGCAGGACTAGCGGCGAGCTACGAGCAGTACTTC	CAWSAGLAASYEQYF
TRBV27	NA	TRBJ2-3	15	NA	TGTGCCAGCAGTTTTGGGCGGGGATACACAGATACGCAGTATTTT	CASSFGRGYTDTQYF
TRBV7-9	NA	TRBJ1-3	14	NA	TGTGCCAGCAGCTTAGGGAGCTCTGGAAACACCATATATTTT	CASSLGSSGNTIYF
TRBV27	NA	TRBJ1-3	15	few	TGTGCCAGCAGCTTCTCGGGGAGCTCTGGAAACACCATATATTTT	CASSFSGSSGNTIYF
TRBV5-1	TRBD2	TRBJ2-5	15	NA	TGCGCCAGCAGCGGAATCGGGACTAGCGAAGAGACCCAGTACTTC	CASSGIGTSEETQYF
TRBV30	TRBD2	TRBJ2-1	13	once	TGTGCCTCCGGGACTAGCGGGACGGGGGAGCAGTTCTTC	CASGTSGTGEQFF
TRBV29-1	NA	TRBJ1-1	14	NA	TGCAGCGTTCTGGGGGGGGGAAAGAACACTGAAGCTTTCTTT	CSVLGGGKNTEAFF
TRBV30	NA	TRBJ2-3	16	few	TGTGCCTGGAGTGACGGGAGGACAGTTGGCACAGATACGCAGTATTTT	CAWSDGRTVGTDTQYF
TRBV4-2	NA	TRBJ1-5	15	NA	TGTGCCAGCAGCCCTCCACTAGGGACCAATCAGCCCCAGCATTTT	CASSPPLGTNQPQHF
TRBV19	TRBD2	TRBJ2-1	16	NA	TGTGCCACCCAACCTCTCCTAGCGGGGGACCACAATGAGCAGTTCTTC	CATQPLLAGDHNEQFF
TRBV27	NA	TRBJ1-2	13	few	TGTGCCAGCAGTTTATCCGGTGGCTATGGCTACACCTTC	CASSLSGGYGYTF
TRBV6-5	NA	TRBJ1-4	13	few	TGTGCCAGCAGTTCACCCTCGGATGAAAAACTGTTTTTT	CASSSPSDEKLFF
TRBV6-5	TRBD2	TRBJ2-7	16	few	TGTGCCAGCAGTTACATAGGGAAGCGGGGCTCCTACGAGCAGTACTTC	CASSYIGKRGSYEQYF
TRBV7-6	TRBD2	TRBJ2-1	12	few	TGTGCCAGCAGCTTAGGGGGAGGGGAGCAGTTCTTC	CASSLGGGEQFF
TRBV7-3	TRBD1	TRBJ1-6	13	medium-sized	TGTGCCAGCAGCACGGGACAGAATTCACCCCTCCACTTT	CASSTGQNSPLHF
TRBV30	NA	TRBJ2-7	12	NA	TGTGCCTGGAGTGTAACAGGTCACGAGCAGTACTTC	CAWSVTGHEQYF
TRBV28	NA	TRBJ2-7	15	NA	TGTGCCAGCAGTCCCCGCGGACAGATCTCCTACGAGCAGTACTTC	CASSPRGQISYEQYF
TRBV5-6	TRBD1	TRBJ2-7	14	few	TGTGCCAGCAGCTTGTACGTAGGGGGCGGTCGGTTGTACTTC	CASSLYVGGGRLYF
TRBV30	TRBD2	TRBJ2-2	15	NA	TGTGCCCTAAATTCCTTAGCGGGAGTGGCCGGGGAGCTGTTTTTT	CALNSLAGVAGELFF
TRBV7-9	NA	TRBJ2-5	13	NA	TGTGCCAGCAGCTTAGTAGGGGCTGAGACCCAGTACTTC	CASSLVGAETQYF
TRBV6-5	TRBD1	TRBJ1-5	13	once	TGTGCCATCAGTACAGGGGCTGATCAGCCCCAGCATTTT	CAISTGADQPQHF
TRBV5-1	TRBD2	TRBJ2-5	15	NA	TGCGCCAGCAGCTTGGGGCTAGCGGGAGAAGAGACCCAGTACTTC	CASSLGLAGEETQYF